The next 2 T cell receptor beta chains were all read from a single sample in a study of CD8 T cells in Susac syndrome. Reverse transcription of 0.5 to 1 ug RNA was carried out with random hexamers. TCRdb reprocessed the immunoSEQ multiplex PCR reads with MiXCR, giving one entry per CDR3 protein. The sample lists some 450,000 distinct CDR3 sequences, approximately 85% occurring once. Sequencing input: CD8+ T cells from PBMCs. The receptors here all came from a human donor with multiple sclerosis.

This sequence joins TRBV12-3 or TRBV12-4 and TRBJ2-1; TRBD1 matches at 7 bases. The CDR3 is 14 amino acids. V was pared by 5 bases and J by 7 bases, with 8 bases of the junction left unmatched. The CDR3 DNA follows: TGTGCCAGCAGTGACAGGGTGGTCGTGAATGAGCAGTTCTTC. Translating it yields CASSDRVVVNEQFF.

CDR3 DNA: TGCGCCAGCAGCCAAGTAGGGAGAGTCGAAGCTTTCTTT. Its protein is CASSQVGRVEAFF. The chain uses TRBV4-1 and TRBJ1-1; D uncertain. The germline V and J ends were trimmed by 1 base and 8 bases, with 11 bases remaining between them. The V gene's germline CDR1 is MGHRA and CDR2 YSYEKL. CDR3 size: 13 residues.